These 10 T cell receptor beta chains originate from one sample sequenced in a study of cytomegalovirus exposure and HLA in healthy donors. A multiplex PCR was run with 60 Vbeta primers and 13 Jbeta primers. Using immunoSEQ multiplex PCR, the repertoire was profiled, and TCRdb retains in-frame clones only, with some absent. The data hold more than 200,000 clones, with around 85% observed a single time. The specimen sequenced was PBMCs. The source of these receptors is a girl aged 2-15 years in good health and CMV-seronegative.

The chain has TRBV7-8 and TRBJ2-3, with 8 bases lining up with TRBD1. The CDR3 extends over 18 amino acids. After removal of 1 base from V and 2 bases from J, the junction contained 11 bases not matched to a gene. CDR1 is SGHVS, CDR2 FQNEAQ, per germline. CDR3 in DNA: TGTGCCAGCAGCTTAGTGATCGGCAGGGGGCGCCTCACAGATACGCAGTATTTT. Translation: CASSLVIGRGRLTDTQYF. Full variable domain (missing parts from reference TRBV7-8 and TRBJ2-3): GAGVSQSPRYKVAKRGQDVALRCDPISGHVSLFWYQQALGQGPEFLTYFQNEAQLDKSGLPSDRFFAERPEGSVSTLKIQRTQQEDSAVYLCASSLVIGRGRLTDTQYFGPGTRLTVL.

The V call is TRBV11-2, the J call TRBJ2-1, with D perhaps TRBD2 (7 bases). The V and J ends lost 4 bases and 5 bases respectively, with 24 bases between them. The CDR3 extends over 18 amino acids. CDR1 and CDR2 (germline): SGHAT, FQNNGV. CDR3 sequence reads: CASSSVRGGRGQDNEQFF. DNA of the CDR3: TGTGCCAGCAGCTCCGTGCGAGGGGGGCGGGGGCAAGACAATGAGCAGTTCTTC.

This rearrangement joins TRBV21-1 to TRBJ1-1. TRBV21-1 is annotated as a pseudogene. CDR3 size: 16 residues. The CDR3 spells CASSKGEKGRRTEAFF. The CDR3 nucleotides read TGTGCCAGCAGCAAAGGTGAAAAAGGGAGAAGGACTGAAGCTTTCTTT.

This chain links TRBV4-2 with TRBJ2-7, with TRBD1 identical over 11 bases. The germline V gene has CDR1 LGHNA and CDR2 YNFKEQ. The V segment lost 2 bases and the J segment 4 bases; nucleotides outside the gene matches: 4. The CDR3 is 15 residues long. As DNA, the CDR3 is TGTGCCAGCAGCCAATTGGGACAGGGGGTTTACGAGCAGTACTTC. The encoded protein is CASSQLGQGVYEQYF.

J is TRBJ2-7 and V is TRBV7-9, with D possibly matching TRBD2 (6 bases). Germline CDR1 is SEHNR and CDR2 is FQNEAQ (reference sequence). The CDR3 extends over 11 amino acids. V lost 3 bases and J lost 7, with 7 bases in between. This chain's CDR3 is CASSFGTEQYF. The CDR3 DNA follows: TGTGCCAGCAGCTTTGGGACTGAGCAGTACTTC.

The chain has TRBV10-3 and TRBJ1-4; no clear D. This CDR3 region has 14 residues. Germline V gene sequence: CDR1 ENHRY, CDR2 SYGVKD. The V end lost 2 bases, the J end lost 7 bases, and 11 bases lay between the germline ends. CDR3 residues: CAISEEGRGEKLFF. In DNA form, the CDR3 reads TGTGCCATCAGTGAGGAGGGTCGAGGTGAAAAACTGTTTTTT.

The CDR3 protein is CAWSVGSGAYEQYF. The CDR3 nucleotides read TGTGCCTGGAGTGTAGGGAGCGGGGCCTACGAGCAGTACTTC. The rearrangement joins TRBV30 to TRBJ2-7; TRBD2 matches at 7 bases. Unmatched junction bases numbered 4, after V lost 0 bases and J lost 2 bases. CDR3 length: 14 residues. The germline CDR1 and CDR2 sequences are GTSNPN and SVGIG (reference sequence).

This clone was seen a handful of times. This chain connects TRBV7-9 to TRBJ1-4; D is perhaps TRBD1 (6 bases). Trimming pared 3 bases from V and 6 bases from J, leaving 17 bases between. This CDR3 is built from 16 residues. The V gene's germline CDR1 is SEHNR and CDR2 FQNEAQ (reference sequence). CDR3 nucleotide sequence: TGTGCCAGCAGCTTGGGGGCGGACAGTTCGGATGAAAAACTGTTTTTT. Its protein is CASSLGADSSDEKLFF. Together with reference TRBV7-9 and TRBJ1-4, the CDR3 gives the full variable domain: DTGVSQNPRHKITKRGQNVTFRCDPISEHNRLYWYRQTLGQGPEFLTYFQNEAQLEKSRLLSDRFSAERPKGSFSTLEIQRTEQGDSAMYLCASSLGADSSDEKLFFGSGTQLSVL.

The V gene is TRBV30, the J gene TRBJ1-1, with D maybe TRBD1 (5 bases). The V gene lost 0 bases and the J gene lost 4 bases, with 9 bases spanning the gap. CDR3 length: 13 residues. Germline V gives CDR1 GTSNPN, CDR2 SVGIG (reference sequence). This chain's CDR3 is CAWSVGGSTEAFF. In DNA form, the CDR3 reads TGTGCCTGGAGTGTGGGGGGGAGCACTGAAGCTTTCTTT.

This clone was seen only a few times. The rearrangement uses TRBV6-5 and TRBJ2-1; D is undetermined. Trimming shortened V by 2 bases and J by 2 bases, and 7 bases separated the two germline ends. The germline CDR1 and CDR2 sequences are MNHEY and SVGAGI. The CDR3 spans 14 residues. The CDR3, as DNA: TGTGCCAGCAGTTACCCAGGCGCCTACAATGAGCAGTTCTTC. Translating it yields CASSYPGAYNEQFF.